The sequence of this T cell receptor (beta chain) was determined in a study of T-cell memory formation after mild COVID-19. The overall study: TCR clusters largely stayed donor specific.

Study findings and constraints: Shrinking CD4+ clones resided mostly in CM and EM, and CD8+ ones in EMRA.

TCR alpha and TCR beta cDNA libraries carrying sample barcodes and UMIs came from 5'RACE with constant-segment primers. TCRdb recomputed calls from the 5' RACE reads with MiXCR, one row per CDR3 protein. The sample consists of fewer than 450,000 distinct CDR3 sequences, more than 20% of them appearing once. The CDR3 runs to 15 residues. Germline assignment: CDR1 MNHEY and CDR2 SVGEGT. V lost 2 bases to trimming and J lost 4 bases; unmatched junction nucleotides: 3. This clonotype has only a few counts. The antigen remains undetermined. The gene calls are TRBV6-2 or TRBV6-3 and TRBJ2-1; 9 bases align to TRBD2. The source is an adult woman who had mild COVID-19 (a few samples of this study predate the infection). Cell type and time point are not known. Input material: PBMCs or a T cell subset sorted from them (not recorded which). CDR3 protein: CASSYGGRAYNEQFF. The CDR3 DNA follows: TGTGCCAGCAGTTACGGCGGGAGGGCATACAATGAGCAGTTCTTC.